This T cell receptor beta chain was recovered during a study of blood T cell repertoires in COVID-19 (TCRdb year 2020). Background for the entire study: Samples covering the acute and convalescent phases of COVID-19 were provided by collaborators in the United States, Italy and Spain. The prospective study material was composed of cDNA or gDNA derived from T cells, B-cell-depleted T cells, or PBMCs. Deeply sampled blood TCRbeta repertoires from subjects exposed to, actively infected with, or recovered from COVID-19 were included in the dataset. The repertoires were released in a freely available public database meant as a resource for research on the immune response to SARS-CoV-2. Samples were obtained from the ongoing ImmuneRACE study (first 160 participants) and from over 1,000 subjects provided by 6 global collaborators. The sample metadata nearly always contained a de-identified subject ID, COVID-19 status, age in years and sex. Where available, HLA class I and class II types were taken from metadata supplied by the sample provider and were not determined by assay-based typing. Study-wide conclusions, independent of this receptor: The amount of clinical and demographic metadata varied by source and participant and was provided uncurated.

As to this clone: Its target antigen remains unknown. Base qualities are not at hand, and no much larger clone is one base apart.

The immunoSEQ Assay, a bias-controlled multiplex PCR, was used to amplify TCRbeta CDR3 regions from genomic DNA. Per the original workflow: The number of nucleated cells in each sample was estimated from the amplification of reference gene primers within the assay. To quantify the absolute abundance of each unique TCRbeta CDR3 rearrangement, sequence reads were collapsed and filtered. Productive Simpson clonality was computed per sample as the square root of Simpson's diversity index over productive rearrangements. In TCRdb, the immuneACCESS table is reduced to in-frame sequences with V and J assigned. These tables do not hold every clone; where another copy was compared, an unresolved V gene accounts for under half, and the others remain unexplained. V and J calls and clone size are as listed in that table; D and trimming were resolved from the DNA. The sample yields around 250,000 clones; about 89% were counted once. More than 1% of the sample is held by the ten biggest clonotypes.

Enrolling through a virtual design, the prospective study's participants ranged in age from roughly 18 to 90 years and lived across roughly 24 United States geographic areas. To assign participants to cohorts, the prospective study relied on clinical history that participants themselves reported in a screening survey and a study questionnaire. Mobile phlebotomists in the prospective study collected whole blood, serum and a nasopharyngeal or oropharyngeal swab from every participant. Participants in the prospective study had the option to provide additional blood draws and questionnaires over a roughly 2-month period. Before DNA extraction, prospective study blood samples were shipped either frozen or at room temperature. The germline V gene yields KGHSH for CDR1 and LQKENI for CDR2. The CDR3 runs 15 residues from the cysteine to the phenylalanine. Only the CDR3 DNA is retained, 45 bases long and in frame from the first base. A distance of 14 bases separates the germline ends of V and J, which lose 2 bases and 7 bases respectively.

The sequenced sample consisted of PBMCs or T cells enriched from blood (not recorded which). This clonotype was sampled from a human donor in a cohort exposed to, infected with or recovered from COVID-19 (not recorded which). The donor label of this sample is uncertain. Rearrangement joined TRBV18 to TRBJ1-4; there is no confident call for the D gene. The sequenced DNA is TGTGCCAGCTCACCATCGGCCGGGATAGGTGAAAAACTGTTTTTT. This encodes CASSPSAGIGEKLFF.